This T cell receptor beta chain was profiled in a study of T cell repertoires in cytomegalovirus infection. Study overall: CMV infection and matching HLA type were both indicated by public TCR beta signatures.

Germline loops: CDR1 MNHEY, CDR2 SMNVEV (reference sequence). V lost 2 bases to trimming and J lost 3 bases, with 16 bases between them. CDR3 length: 17 residues. This clonotype has more than one count but fewer than ten. Its cognate antigen is unknown. TCRdb passed the reads through MiXCR, listing each CDR3 protein once. The sample holds some 110,000 distinct CDR3 sequences, more than 30% seen once. The sequences come from CD8+ T cells from cultured PBMCs, collected from culture after CMV antigen stimulation. V usage is TRBV27 and J usage is TRBJ2-2, with unresolved D. The receptor comes from a human donor in good health (CMV status not recorded). Some clones in this sample may be carry-over from other donors' samples. CDR3 region: CASSLTVVDVDTGELFF. Here the CDR3 DNA reads TGTGCCAGCAGTTTAACGGTGGTGGATGTGGACACCGGGGAGCTGTTTTTT.